This T cell receptor (beta chain) appears in the sequencing data of a study of blood T cell repertoires in COVID-19. The method was immunoSEQ multiplex PCR; TCRdb's version includes in-frame clones alone and lacks a portion of them. This sample has 300,000 to 400,000 clones; 75% to 90% occur once, and the top ten carry about 5%. V was shortened by 2 bases and J by 2 bases, with 10 bases between the two germline ends. The germline CDR1 and CDR2 sequences are SNHLY and FYNNEI. This CDR3 contains 14 residues. The chain is built from TRBV2 and TRBJ2-7, with D perhaps matching TRBD1 (6 bases). The sample taken for sequencing was PBMCs or T cells enriched from blood (not recorded which). This sequence was found in a young man who had recovered from COVID-19. The CDR3 DNA reads as TGTGCCAGCAGTGAACGGGACATCACCTACGAGCAGTACTTC. Its translation: CASSERDITYEQYF.